Below, 18 T cell receptor beta chains from the same sample are listed, as sequenced in a study of memory CD4+ T cells and cytomegalovirus serostatus. TCRdb's table, derived via immunoSEQ multiplex PCR, lists solely in-frame clones and lacks some. The sample has about 50,000 clones, around 80% seen once. The sort gate was single viable CD3+CD4+CD8-CD45RO+ cells for memory CD4+ T cells. Sequences were obtained from memory CD4+ T cells from blood. Receptor source: an adult in good health and CMV-seronegative.

This clone was detected once. The chain uses TRBV6-5 and TRBJ1-1, with 9 bases that match TRBD1. The trim removed 7 bases at V and 5 bases at J, leaving 11 bases unmatched. The CDR3 spans 15 residues. Per the germline V gene, CDR1 is MNHEY and CDR2 is SVGAGI. CDR3 coding DNA: TGTGCCAGCACGGGCCTAACAGGGGGCGGGACTGAAGCTTTCTTT. Amino acids: CASTGLTGGGTEAFF.

The rearrangement links TRBV28 to TRBJ1-5, with 9 bases identical to TRBD1. Germline V CDR1 and CDR2: MDHEN, SYDVKM. The CDR3 runs 16 residues. The V and J ends lost 3 bases and 3 bases, in that order; junction bases with no gene match: 6. The CDR3 sequence is CASSFTGTGPNQPQHF. DNA of the CDR3: TGTGCCAGCAGTTTCACCGGGACAGGGCCCAATCAGCCCCAGCATTTT.

The CDR3 loop is CASSPRVTAAYEQYF. CDR3 DNA sequence: TGTGCCAGCAGTCCCAGGGTAACCGCGGCCTACGAGCAGTACTTC. The chain employs TRBV6-6 and TRBJ2-7; tentatively, D is TRBD1 (5 bases). Per the germline V gene, CDR1 is MNHNY and CDR2 is SVGAGI (reference sequence). Between the trimmed V and J ends, which lost 5 bases and 2 bases, there was a span of 16 bases. The CDR3 loop spans 15 amino acids.

The V and J genes are TRBV20-1 and TRBJ1-1; D uncertain. Trimming shortened V by 5 bases and J by 1 base, and 5 bases separated the two germline ends. Germline values: CDR1 DFQATT, CDR2 SNEGSKA (reference sequence). CDR3 length: 11 amino acids. In DNA form, the CDR3 reads TGCAGTGCTGGCGGGAACACTGAAGCTTTCTTT. Protein sequence: CSAGGNTEAFF.

The gene calls are TRBV11-2 and TRBJ2-1; 8 bases are shared with TRBD2. V dropped 5 bases and J dropped 3; count of bases not matched to a gene: 9. The CDR3 covers 16 residues. The germline V gene has CDR1 SGHAT and CDR2 FQNNGV. This CDR3 is CASSPAASGFYNEQFF. CDR3 sequence (DNA): TGTGCCAGCAGCCCAGCAGCTAGCGGGTTCTACAATGAGCAGTTCTTC.

This chain links TRBV6-1 with TRBJ2-6; D not resolved. Germline V gene lookup returns CDR1 MNHNS and CDR2 SASEGT. V shed 4 bases and J shed 0 bases, with 13 bases lying between them. The CDR3 is made up of 17 amino acids. CDR3 nucleotides: TGTGCCAGCAGTGGCTTTGGATGGTCCTCTGGGGCCAACGTCCTGACTTTC. It yields the protein CASSGFGWSSGANVLTF.

The chain recombines TRBV30 with TRBJ2-7; TRBD1 aligns across 11 bases. Germline V gives CDR1 GTSNPN, CDR2 SVGIG (reference sequence). V lost 0 bases to trimming and J lost 13 bases; unmatched junction nucleotides: 8. This CDR3 is 13 amino acids long. The CDR3 sequence is CAWSVAGGQGVYF. CDR3 DNA: TGTGCCTGGAGTGTAGCGGGGGGACAGGGGGTATACTTC. Variable domain in full (rest from reference TRBV30 and TRBJ2-7): SQTIHQWPATLVQPVGSPLSLECTVEGTSNPNLYWYRQAAGRGLQLLFYSVGIGQISSEVPQNLSASRPQDRQFILSSKKLLLSDSGFYLCAWSVAGGQGVYFGPGTRLTVT.

CDR3 sequence reads: CASISGVSTEAFF. The DNA of the CDR3 is TGTGCCAGCATCTCAGGGGTCTCCACTGAAGCTTTCTTT. The rearrangement joins TRBV28 to TRBJ1-1; maybe TRBD1 (6 bases). Per germline, CDR1 MDHEN and CDR2 SYDVKM. Trimming took 7 bases from V and 4 from J, leaving 13 bases between them. The CDR3 contains 13 residues.

This chain connects TRBV2 to TRBJ2-7, with 8 bases aligning to TRBD2. V trimming: 0 bases; J trimming: 6 bases; junction bases outside the gene matches: 4. CDR1 SNHLY and CDR2 FYNNEI come from the germline V gene. This CDR3 has 14 amino acids. CDR3 loop: CASSEAYGRAEQYF. CDR3 coding DNA: TGTGCCAGCAGTGAAGCTTACGGGAGGGCCGAGCAGTACTTC.

The CDR3: CASTGTAYNEQFF. The CDR3 DNA is TGTGCCAGCACCGGGACGGCTTACAATGAGCAGTTCTTC. V usage is TRBV6-1 and J usage is TRBJ2-1; D assignment may be TRBD1 or TRBD2 (5 bases each). The V end lost 7 bases, the J end lost 4 bases, and 11 bases lay between the germline ends. The CDR3 is made up of 13 amino acids. Germline V gene data show CDR1 as MNHNS and CDR2 as SASEGT.

The chain uses TRBV10-3 and TRBJ2-2, with 7 nucleotides matching TRBD2. This CDR3 has 15 amino acids. Germline V gene data show CDR1 as ENHRY and CDR2 as SYGVKD. V was clipped by 7 bases and J by 5 bases; unmatched bases: 10. CDR3 DNA: TGTGCCATCAATAAAGCGGGAAGGGGTACCGGGGAGCTGTTTTTT. Translated, it gives CAINKAGRGTGELFF.

The CDR3 loop is CASSLIRTGGYEQYF. CDR3 DNA sequence: TGTGCCAGCAGTTTAATCCGGACAGGGGGTTACGAGCAGTACTTC. The chain carries TRBV28 and TRBJ2-7; 10 nucleotides align to TRBD1. The CDR3 is 15 amino acids. After removal of 2 bases from V and 4 bases from J, the junction contained 5 bases not matched to a gene. Germline lookup yields CDR1 MDHEN and CDR2 SYDVKM.

The chain couples TRBV14 to TRBJ2-3; TRBD1 is a possible D gene (5 bases). Germline-derived CDR1 and CDR2 are SGHDN and FVKESK. CDR3 length: 15 amino acids. The V and J ends lost 4 bases and 4 bases respectively, with 15 bases between them. CDR3 sequence reads: CASSPSRAHPDTQYF. CDR3 coding DNA: TGTGCCAGCAGCCCCAGCAGGGCACACCCAGATACGCAGTATTTT.

The chain combines TRBV6-6 with TRBJ2-7, with TRBD2 matching 9 bases. The CDR3 length is 14 residues. V trimming: 6 bases; J trimming: 0 bases; junction bases outside the gene matches: 3. Germline V gene lookup returns CDR1 MNHNY and CDR2 SVGAGI (reference sequence). CDR3 bases: TGTGCCAGCAGGGGCGGGAGGGCCTCCTACGAGCAGTACTTC. Translation: CASRGGRASYEQYF.

The chain uses TRBV6-1 and TRBJ2-3; 7 nucleotides align to TRBD2. After removal of 5 bases from V and 4 bases from J, the junction contained 9 bases not matched to a gene. Germline assignment: CDR1 MNHNS and CDR2 SASEGT. The CDR3 is 15 residues long. CDR3 DNA sequence: TGTGCCAGCAGTCCTAGGGGAGGGCGGGCAGATACGCAGTATTTT. Its translation is CASSPRGGRADTQYF.

The chain combines TRBV28 with TRBJ2-1, with 10 bases aligning to TRBD2. Trimming removed 4 bases from V and 2 bases from J; junction bases left unmatched: 5. This CDR3 has 16 residues. CDR1 is MDHEN, CDR2 SYDVKM, per germline. For the CDR3, the DNA is TGTGCCAGCAGTTACCGGACTAGCGGCGCCTACAATGAGCAGTTCTTC. This sequence encodes CASSYRTSGAYNEQFF.

V gene TRBV6-5 combines with J gene TRBJ2-2; tentatively, D is TRBD2 (6 bases). Deletions cut 6 bases from V and 1 base from J, with 6 bases between. Germline assignment: CDR1 MNHEY and CDR2 SVGAGI. The CDR3 is made up of 13 amino acids. CDR3 DNA: TGTGCCAGCAGGCGGGAGAACACCGGGGAGCTGTTTTTT. Amino acid sequence: CASRRENTGELFF.

The J gene is TRBJ1-5, the V gene TRBV2, with TRBD1 as a possible D gene (5 bases). Trimming left V 5 bases short and J 3 bases short, with 14 bases between. CDR1 is SNHLY and CDR2 is FYNNEI in the germline V gene. This CDR3 has 15 amino acids. DNA of the CDR3: TGTGCCAGCAGTCTCACCCAGGGAAACAATCAGCCCCAGCATTTT. Encoded protein: CASSLTQGNNQPQHF. The variable domain in full, completed from reference TRBV2 and TRBJ1-5, reads EPEVTQTPSHQVTQMGQEVILRCVPISNHLYFYWYRQILGQKVEFLVSFYNNEISEKSEIFDDQFSVERPDGSNFTLKIRSTKLEDSAMYFCASSLTQGNNQPQHFGDGTRLSIL.